This T cell receptor beta chain emerged from a study of blood T cell repertoires in COVID-19. As handled by the study authors: Cell counts per sample came from amplifying reference gene primers. Sequenced by immunoSEQ multiplex PCR; TCRdb stores in-frame clones only, minus some. V, J and clone size are taken as reported in that table, and D and trimming were inferred from the DNA itself. The sample includes 150,000 to 200,000 clones, about 95% seen only once; the top ten take approximately 0.69%. The CDR3 sequence is 13 residues long. CDR1 and CDR2 from the germline V gene are MNHEY and SMNVEV (reference sequence). The V end lost 6 bases, the J end lost 2 bases, and 10 bases lay between the germline ends.

The chain employs TRBV27 and TRBJ1-1; D gene uncertain. The TCR sequence derives from a man aged 25 to 40 with COVID-19, enrolled during active disease. Specimen: peripheral blood. The CDR3 DNA sequence: TGTGCCAGCAGAACTGGGCAAAACACTGAAGCTTTCTTT. Its translation is CASRTGQNTEAFF.